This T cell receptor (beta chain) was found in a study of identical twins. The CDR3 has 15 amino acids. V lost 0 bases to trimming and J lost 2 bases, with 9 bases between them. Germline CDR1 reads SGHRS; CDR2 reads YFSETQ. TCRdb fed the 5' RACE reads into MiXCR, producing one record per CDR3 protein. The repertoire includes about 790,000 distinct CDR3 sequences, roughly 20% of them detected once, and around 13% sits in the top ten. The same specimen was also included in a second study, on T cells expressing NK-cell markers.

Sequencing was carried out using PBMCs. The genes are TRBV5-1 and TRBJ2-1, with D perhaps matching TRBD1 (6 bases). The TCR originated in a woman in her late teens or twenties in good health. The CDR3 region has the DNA TGCGCCAGCAGCTTGGTGAAGGGGGCCTACAATGAGCAGTTCTTC. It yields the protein CASSLVKGAYNEQFF.